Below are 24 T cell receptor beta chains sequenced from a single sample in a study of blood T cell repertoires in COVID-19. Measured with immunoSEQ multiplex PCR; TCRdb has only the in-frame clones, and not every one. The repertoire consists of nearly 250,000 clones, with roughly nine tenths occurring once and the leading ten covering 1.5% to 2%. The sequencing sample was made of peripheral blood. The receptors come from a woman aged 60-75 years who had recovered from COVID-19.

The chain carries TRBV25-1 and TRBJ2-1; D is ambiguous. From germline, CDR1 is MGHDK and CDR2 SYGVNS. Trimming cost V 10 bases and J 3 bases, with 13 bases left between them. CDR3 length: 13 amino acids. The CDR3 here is CATVWRNYNEQFF. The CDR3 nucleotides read TGTGCCACCGTATGGCGGAACTACAATGAGCAGTTCTTC.

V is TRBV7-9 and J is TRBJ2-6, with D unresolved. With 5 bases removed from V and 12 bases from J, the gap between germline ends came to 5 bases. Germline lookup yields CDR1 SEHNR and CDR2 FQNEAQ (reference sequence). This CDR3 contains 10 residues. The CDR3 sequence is CASSMSVLTF. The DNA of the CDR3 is TGTGCCAGCAGCATGAGCGTCCTGACTTTC.

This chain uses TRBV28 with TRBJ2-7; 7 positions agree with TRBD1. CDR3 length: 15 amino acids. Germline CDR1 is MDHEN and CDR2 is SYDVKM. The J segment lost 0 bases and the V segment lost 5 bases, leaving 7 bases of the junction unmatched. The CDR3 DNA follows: TGTGCCAGCAGTCCTCCCGGGACAGTCTCCTACGAGCAGTACTTC. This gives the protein CASSPPGTVSYEQYF.

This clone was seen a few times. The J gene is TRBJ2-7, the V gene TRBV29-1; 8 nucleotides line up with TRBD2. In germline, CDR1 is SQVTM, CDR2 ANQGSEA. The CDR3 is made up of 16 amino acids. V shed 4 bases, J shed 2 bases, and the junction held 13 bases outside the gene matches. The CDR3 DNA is TGCAGCGTTGTCCCTTTCGCGGGGGGACTAACCTACGAGCAGTACTTC. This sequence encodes CSVVPFAGGLTYEQYF.

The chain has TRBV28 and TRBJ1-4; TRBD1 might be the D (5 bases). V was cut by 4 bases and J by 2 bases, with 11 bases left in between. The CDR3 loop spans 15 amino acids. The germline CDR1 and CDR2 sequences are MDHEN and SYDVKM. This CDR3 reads CASSSQGVTNEKLFF. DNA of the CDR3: TGTGCCAGCAGTTCTCAAGGGGTCACTAATGAAAAACTGTTTTTT. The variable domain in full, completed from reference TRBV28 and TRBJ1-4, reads DVKVTQSSRYLVKRTGEKVFLECVQDMDHENMFWYRQDPGLGLRLIYFSYDVKMKEKGDIPEGYSVSREKKERFSLILESASTNQTSMYLCASSSQGVTNEKLFFGSGTQLSVL.

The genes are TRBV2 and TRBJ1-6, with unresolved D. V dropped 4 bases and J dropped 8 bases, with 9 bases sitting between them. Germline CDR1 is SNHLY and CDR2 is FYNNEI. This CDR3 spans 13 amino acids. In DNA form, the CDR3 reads TGTGCCAGCAGTGCCGGGATTTATTCACCCCTCCACTTT. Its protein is CASSAGIYSPLHF. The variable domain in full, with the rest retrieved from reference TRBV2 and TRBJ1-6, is EPEVTQTPSHQVTQMGQEVILRCVPISNHLYFYWYRQILGQKVEFLVSFYNNEISEKSEIFDDQFSVERPDGSNFTLKIRSTKLEDSAMYFCASSAGIYSPLHFGNGTRLTVT.

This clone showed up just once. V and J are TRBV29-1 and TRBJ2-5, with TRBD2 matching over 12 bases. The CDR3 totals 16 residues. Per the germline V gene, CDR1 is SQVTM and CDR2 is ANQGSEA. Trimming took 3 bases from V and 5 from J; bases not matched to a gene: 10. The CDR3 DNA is TGCAGCGTTGAGGATACGACTAGCGGGGGAGGGGAGACCCAGTACTTC. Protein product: CSVEDTTSGGGETQYF.

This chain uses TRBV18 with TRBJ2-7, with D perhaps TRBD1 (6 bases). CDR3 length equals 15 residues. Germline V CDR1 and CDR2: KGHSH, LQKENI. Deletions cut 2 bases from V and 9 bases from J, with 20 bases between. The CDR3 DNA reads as TGTGCCAGCTCACCAATACAGGGTGTCGGTCGGGCGCAGTACTTC. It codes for CASSPIQGVGRAQYF. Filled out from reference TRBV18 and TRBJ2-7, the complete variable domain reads NAGVMQNPRHLVRRRGQEARLRCSPMKGHSHVYWYRQLPEEGLKFMVYLQKENIIDESGMPKERFSAEFPKEGPSILRIQQVVRGDSAAYFCASSPIQGVGRAQYFGPGTRLTVT.

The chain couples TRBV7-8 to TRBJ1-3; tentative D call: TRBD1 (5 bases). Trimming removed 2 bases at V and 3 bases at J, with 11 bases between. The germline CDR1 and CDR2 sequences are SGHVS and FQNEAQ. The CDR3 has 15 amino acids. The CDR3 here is CASSLRRQIGNTIYF. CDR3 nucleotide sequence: TGTGCCAGCAGCTTACGGCGACAGATTGGAAACACCATATATTTT.

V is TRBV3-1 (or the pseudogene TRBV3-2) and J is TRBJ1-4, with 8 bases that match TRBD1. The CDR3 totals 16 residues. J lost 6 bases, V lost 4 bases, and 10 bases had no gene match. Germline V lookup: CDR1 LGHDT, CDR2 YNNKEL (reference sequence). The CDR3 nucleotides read TGTGCCAGCAGCCCCCTTGGGACAGGAGGTCATGAAAAACTGTTTTTT. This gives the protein CASSPLGTGGHEKLFF.

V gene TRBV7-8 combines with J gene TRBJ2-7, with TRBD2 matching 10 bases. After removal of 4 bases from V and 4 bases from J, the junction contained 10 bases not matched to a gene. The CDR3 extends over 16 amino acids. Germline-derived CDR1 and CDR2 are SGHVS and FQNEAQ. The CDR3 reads CASSSGERGGKYEQYF. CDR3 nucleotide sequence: TGTGCCAGCAGCTCCGGGGAGCGGGGGGGCAAATACGAGCAGTACTTC.

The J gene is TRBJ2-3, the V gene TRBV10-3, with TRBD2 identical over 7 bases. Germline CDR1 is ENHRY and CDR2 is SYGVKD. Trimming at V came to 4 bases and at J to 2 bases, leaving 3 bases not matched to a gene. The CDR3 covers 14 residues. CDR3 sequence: CAISASGTTDTQYF. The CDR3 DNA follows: TGTGCCATCAGTGCGAGCGGGACCACAGATACGCAGTATTTT.

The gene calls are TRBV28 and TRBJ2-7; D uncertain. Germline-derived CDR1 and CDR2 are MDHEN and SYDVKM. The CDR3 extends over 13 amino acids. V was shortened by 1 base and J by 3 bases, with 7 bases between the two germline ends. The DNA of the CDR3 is TGTGCCAGCAGTTTATTTCAGGACTACGAGCAGTACTTC. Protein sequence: CASSLFQDYEQYF.

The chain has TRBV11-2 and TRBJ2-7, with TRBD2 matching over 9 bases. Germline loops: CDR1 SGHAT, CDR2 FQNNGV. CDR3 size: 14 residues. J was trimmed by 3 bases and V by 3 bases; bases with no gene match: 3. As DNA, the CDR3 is TGTGCCAGCAGCTTGCTAGCGGGGAACTACGAGCAGTACTTC. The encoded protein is CASSLLAGNYEQYF.

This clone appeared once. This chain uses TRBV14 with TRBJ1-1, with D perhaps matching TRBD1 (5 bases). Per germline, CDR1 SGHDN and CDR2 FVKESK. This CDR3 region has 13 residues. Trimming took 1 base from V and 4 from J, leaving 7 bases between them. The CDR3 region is CASSQGQFTEAFF. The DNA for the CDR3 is TGTGCCAGCAGCCAAGGACAGTTCACTGAAGCTTTCTTT.

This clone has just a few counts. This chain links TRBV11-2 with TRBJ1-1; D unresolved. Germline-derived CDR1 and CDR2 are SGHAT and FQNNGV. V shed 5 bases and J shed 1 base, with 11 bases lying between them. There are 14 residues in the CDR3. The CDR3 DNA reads TGTGCCAGCAGCAACGTTCTCGGGAACACTGAAGCTTTCTTT. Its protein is CASSNVLGNTEAFF.

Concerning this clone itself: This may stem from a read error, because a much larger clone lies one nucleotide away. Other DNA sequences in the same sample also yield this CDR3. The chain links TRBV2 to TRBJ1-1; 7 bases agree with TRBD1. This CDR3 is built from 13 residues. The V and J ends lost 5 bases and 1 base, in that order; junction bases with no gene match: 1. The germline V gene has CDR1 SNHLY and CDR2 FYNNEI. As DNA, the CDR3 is TGTGCCAGCAGTAGGGACAGGAACACTGAAGCTTTCTTT. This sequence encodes CASSRDRNTEAFF.

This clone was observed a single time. CDR3 in amino acids: CASSTTGAGELFF. For the CDR3, the DNA is TGTGCCAGCAGTACGACGGGAGCCGGGGAGCTGTTTTTT. The genes are TRBV6-4 and TRBJ2-2, with a possible D match to TRBD2 (6 bases). This CDR3 comprises 13 residues. Germline V gene data show CDR1 as MRHNA and CDR2 as SNTAGT. V lost 5 bases, J lost 6 bases, and 10 bases lay in between.

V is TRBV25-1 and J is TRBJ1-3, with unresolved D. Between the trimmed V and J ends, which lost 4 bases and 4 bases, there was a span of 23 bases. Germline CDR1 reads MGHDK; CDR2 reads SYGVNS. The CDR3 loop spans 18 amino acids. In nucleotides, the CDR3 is TGTGCCAGCAGTGGGAATGGACTGAGGGCCACCCCCGGAAACACCATATATTTT. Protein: CASSGNGLRATPGNTIYF.

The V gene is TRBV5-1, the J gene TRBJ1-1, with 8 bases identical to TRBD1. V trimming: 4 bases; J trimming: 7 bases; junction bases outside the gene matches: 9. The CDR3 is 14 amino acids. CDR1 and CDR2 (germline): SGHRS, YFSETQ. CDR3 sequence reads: CASSRTGREGEAFF. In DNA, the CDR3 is TGCGCCAGCAGCCGGACAGGGAGGGAGGGTGAAGCTTTCTTT.

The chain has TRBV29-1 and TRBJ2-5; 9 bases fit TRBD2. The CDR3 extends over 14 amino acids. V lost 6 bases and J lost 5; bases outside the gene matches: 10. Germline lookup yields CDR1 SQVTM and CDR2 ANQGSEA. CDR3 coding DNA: TGCAGCGTCCCCCCCGGGACTAGCTCTGAGACCCAGTACTTC. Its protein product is CSVPPGTSSETQYF.

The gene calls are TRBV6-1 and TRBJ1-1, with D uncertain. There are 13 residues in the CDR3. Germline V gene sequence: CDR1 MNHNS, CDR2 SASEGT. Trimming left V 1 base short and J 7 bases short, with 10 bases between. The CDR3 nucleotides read TGTGCCAGCAGTGAAGTAGTCTCTAGTGAAGCTTTCTTT. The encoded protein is CASSEVVSSEAFF.

The CDR3 DNA is TGTGCTAGTGGTTTGGTTCGACTAGCGGGGGGAAGCTCCTACAATGAGCAGTTCTTC. Translation gives CASGLVRLAGGSSYNEQFF. The rearrangement joins TRBV12-5 to TRBJ2-1, with 13 bases matching TRBD2. The CDR3 sequence is 19 residues long. Per the germline V gene, CDR1 is LGHNT and CDR2 is FRNRAP. V shed 0 bases, J shed 0 bases, and the junction held 5 bases outside the gene matches.

CDR3 region: CASSVRKGSGQPQHF. The CDR3 DNA is TGTGCCAGCAGCGTACGAAAGGGGTCGGGTCAGCCCCAGCATTTT. V usage is TRBV7-2 and J usage is TRBJ1-5, with a weak D call TRBD1 (5 bases). Germline V CDR1 and CDR2: SGHTA, FQGNSA. This CDR3 has 15 amino acids. V lost 5 bases and J lost 6, with 17 bases in between.